This T cell receptor beta chain derives from a study of technical replicates of blood from a handful of donors. Sequencing was performed with immunoSEQ multiplex PCR; in TCRdb, only in-frame clones are kept and a portion is missing. Of some 74,000 clones listed, around 95% were seen once; the top ten hold roughly 0.24%. This CDR3 comprises 15 residues. Trimming at V came to 6 bases and at J to 5 bases, leaving 7 bases not matched to a gene. In germline, CDR1 is SGHNT, CDR2 YENEEA. The chain is built from TRBV11-3 and TRBJ2-5; TRBD2 agrees at 12 bases. The clonotype comes from a human donor in good health. Source material: T cells isolated from PBMCs. CDR3 region: CASSWTSGEFETQYF. For the CDR3, the DNA is TGTGCCAGCAGTTGGACTAGCGGGGAATTCGAGACCCAGTACTTC.